The entry below describes one TCR beta chain. Its antigen is still unknown. The sample comes from a study of T-cell memory formation after mild COVID-19. V lost 3 bases to trimming and J lost 0 bases, with 11 bases between them. Germline V lookup: CDR1 SGHTA, CDR2 FQGNSA. The CDR3 has 15 amino acids. Study observations and caveats: Researchers found some responding clones in pre-infection memory, a sign that cross-reactive memory joined.

The authors produced TCR alpha and TCR beta cDNA libraries with sample barcodes and UMIs by 5'RACE using constant-segment primers. TCRdb recomputed calls from the 5' RACE reads with MiXCR, one row per CDR3 protein. The table lists about 360,000 distinct CDR3 sequences, about an eighth of them singletons. Sequenced material: PBMCs or a T cell subset sorted from them (not recorded which). The receptor's source is a man aged 18 to 35 who had mild COVID-19 (a few samples of this study predate the infection). Cell type and time point are not known. This chain uses TRBV7-2 with TRBJ2-5, with unresolved D. The CDR3 DNA follows: TGTGCCAGCAGCTTTGCGGTTCGGTACCAAGAGACCCAGTACTTC. Encoded protein: CASSFAVRYQETQYF.